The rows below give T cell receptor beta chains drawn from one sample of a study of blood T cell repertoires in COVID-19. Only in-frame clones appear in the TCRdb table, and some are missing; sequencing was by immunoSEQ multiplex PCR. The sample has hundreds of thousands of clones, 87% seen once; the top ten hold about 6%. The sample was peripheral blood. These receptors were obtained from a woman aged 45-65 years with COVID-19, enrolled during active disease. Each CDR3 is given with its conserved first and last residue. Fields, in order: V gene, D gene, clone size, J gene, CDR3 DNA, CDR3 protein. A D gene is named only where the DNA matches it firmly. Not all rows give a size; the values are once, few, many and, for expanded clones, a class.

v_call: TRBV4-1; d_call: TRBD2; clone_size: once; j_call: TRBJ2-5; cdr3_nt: TGCGCCAGCAGCCAAACTTCCAGGGACTACCGGCTGGGGACCCAGTACTTC; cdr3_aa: CASSQTSRDYRLGTQYF
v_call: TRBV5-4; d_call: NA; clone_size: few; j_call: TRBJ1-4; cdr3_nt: TGTGCCAGCAGCGGGGGGTCCTGGTCGAATGAAAAACTGTTTTTT; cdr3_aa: CASSGGSWSNEKLFF
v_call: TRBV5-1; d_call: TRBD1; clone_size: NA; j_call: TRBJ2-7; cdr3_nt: TGCGCCAGCAGCTTGGGTACAGGGGGTCGCGACGAGCAGTACTTC; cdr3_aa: CASSLGTGGRDEQYF
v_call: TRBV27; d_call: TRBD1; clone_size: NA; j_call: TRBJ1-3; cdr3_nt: TGTGCCAGCAGTTTGACAGGGACTGGAAACACCATATATTTT; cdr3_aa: CASSLTGTGNTIYF
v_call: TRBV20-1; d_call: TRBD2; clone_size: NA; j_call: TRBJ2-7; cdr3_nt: TGCAGTGCTAGTAGCGGGAGTATCAACGAGCAGTACTTC; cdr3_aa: CSASSGSINEQYF
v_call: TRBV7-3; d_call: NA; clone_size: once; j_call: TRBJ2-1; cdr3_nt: TGTGCCAGCAGCCCCGCCGCCAAGGGGTGGAATGAGCAGTTCTTC; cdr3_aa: CASSPAAKGWNEQFF
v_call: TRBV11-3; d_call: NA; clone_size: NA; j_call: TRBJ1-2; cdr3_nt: TGTGCCAGCAGCTTTTGGGCATCGGATGGCTACACCTTC; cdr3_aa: CASSFWASDGYTF
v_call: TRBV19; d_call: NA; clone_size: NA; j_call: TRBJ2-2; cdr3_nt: TGTGCCAGTAGTTCGGGGGGCCTATCGGGCACCGGGGAGCTGTTTTTT; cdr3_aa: CASSSGGLSGTGELFF
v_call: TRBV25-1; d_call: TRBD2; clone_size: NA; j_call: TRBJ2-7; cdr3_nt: TGTGCCAGCAGTGAAGGGCTAGCGGGAGCCCCCAACTACGAGCAGTACTTC; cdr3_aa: CASSEGLAGAPNYEQYF
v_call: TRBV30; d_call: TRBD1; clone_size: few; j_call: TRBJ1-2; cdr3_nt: TGTGCCTGGAGCCAAGCCCTGACAGGGAAAAATGGCTACACCTTC; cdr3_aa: CAWSQALTGKNGYTF
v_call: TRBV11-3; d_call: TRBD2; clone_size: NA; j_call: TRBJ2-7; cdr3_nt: TGTGCCAGCAGCTCAGGCGGGAGGCTAGCGGGCATGATATACGAGCAGTACTTC; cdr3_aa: CASSSGGRLAGMIYEQYF
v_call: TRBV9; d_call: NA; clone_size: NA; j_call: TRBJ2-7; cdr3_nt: TGTGCCAGCAGCGCGGGTCAAGACAGTTTCTACGAGCAGTACTTC; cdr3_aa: CASSAGQDSFYEQYF
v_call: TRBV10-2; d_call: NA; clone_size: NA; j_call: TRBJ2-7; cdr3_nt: TGCGCCAGCAGGGAGGGCCCGGGTTACGAGCAGTACTTC; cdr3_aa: CASREGPGYEQYF
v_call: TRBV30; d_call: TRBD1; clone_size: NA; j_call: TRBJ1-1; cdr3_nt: TGTGCCTGGAGTGTACTTAGCCCCTCAAGGACAGGGGGTAGGGGGAACACTGAAGCTTTCTTT; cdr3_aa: CAWSVLSPSRTGGRGNTEAFF
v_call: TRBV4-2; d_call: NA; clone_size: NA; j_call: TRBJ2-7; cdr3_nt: TGTGCCAGCAGCCAGGAGCGGTTAGCCTACGAGCAGTACTTC; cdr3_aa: CASSQERLAYEQYF
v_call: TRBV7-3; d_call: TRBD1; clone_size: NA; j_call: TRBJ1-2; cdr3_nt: TGTGCCAGCAGCGTAACAGGGGGCGGTTTGTATGGCTACACCTTC; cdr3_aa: CASSVTGGGLYGYTF
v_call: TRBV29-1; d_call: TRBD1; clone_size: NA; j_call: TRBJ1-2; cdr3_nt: TGCAGCGCCTCTCAGGGGGCAGGCTACACCTTC; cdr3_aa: CSASQGAGYTF
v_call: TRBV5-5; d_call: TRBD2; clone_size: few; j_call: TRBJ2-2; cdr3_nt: TGTGCCAGCAGCCCCCTAGCGGGAGTGAACACCGGGGAGCTGTTTTTT; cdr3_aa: CASSPLAGVNTGELFF
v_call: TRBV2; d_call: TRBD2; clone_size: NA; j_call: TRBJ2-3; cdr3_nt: TGTGCCAGCAGTCTCAGGTCCGGGAGGGCTAGCACAGATACGCAGTATTTT; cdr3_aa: CASSLRSGRASTDTQYF
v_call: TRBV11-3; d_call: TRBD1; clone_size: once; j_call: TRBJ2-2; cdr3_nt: TGTGCCAGCAGCGGACAGGGGGGAGAGACCGGGGAGCTGTTTTTT; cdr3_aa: CASSGQGGETGELFF
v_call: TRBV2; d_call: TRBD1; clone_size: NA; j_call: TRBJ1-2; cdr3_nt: TGTGCCAGCAGTGAAAAACAGGGGGGAGACTATGGCTACACCTTC; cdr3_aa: CASSEKQGGDYGYTF
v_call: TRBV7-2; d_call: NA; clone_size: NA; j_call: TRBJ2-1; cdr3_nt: TGTGCCAGCAGCTTGAGTAGCGGAACCTACAATGAGCAGTTCTTC; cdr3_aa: CASSLSSGTYNEQFF
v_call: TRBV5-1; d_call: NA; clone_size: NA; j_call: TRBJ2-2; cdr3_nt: TGCGCCAGCAGCTTGGCTAGTGGCGGGAACACCGGGGAGCTGTTTTTT; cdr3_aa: CASSLASGGNTGELFF
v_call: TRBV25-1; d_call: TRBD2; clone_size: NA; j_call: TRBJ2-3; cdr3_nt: TGTGCCAGCAGCCTAGCGGTTCCTAGCACAGATACGCAGTATTTT; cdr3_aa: CASSLAVPSTDTQYF
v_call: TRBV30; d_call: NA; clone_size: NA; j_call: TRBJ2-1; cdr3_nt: TGTGCCTGGAGACTGACGGGGGACTGGACCTACAATGAGCAGTTCTTC; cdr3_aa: CAWRLTGDWTYNEQFF
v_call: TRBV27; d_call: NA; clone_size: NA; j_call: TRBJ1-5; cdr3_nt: TGTGCCAGCAGTTCGCGGGGCAATCAGCCCCAGCATTTT; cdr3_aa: CASSSRGNQPQHF
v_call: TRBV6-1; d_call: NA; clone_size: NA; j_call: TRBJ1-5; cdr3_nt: TGTGCCAGCAGTGAACGTACGCAGGGCTGGGGCAATCAGCCCCAGCATTTT; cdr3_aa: CASSERTQGWGNQPQHF
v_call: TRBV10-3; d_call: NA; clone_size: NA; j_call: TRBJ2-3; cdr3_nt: TGTGCCATCACCCCCACGACAGGAGATACGCAGTATTTT; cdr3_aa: CAITPTTGDTQYF
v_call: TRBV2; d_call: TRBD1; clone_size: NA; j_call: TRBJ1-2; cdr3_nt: TGTGCCAGCAGTCCGGATTACCCACAGGGACAGGGGTATGGCTACACCTTC; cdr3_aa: CASSPDYPQGQGYGYTF
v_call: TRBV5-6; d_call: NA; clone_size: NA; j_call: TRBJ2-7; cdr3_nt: TGTGCCAGCAGCAGCAGGGCGGGGGAGCAGTACTTC; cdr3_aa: CASSSRAGEQYF
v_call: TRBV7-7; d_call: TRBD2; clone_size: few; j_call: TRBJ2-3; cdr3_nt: TGTGCTAGCAGCTTAGGACTAGCGGGAGCAGATACGCAGTATTTT; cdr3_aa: CASSLGLAGADTQYF
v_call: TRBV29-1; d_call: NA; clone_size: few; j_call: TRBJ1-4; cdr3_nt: TGCAGCGTTGGGACCTCACAGGGATTTAATGAAAAACTGTTTTTT; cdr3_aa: CSVGTSQGFNEKLFF
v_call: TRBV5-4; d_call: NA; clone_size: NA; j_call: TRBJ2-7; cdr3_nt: TGTGCCAGCAGTAATGGGGGCTTCTCCCCTTACGAGCAGTACTTC; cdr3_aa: CASSNGGFSPYEQYF
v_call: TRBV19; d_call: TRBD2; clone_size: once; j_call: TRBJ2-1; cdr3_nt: TGTGCCACCAGGAGGGGCGGGAGAAGGGAAGGAGAGCAGTTCTTC; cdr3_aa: CATRRGGRREGEQFF
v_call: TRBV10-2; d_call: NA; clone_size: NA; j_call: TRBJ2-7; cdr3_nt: TGCGCCAGCAGTGGGGCGGCGGGCTCCTACGAGCAGTACTTC; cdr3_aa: CASSGAAGSYEQYF
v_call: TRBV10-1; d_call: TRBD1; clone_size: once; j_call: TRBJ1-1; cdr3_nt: TGCGCCAGCAACGAGGACAGGTATGATGAAGCTTTCTTT; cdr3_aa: CASNEDRYDEAFF
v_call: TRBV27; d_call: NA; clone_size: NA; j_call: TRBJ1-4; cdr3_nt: TGTGCCAGCAGTACGACACCGGATGGTGAAAAACTGTTTTTT; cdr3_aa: CASSTTPDGEKLFF
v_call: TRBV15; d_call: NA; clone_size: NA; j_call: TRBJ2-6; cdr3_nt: TGTGCCACCAGCGTCGGACAGATCATCTCTGGGGCCAACGTCCTGACTTTC; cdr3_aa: CATSVGQIISGANVLTF
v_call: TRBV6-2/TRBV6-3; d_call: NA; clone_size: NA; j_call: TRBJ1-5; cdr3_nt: TGTGCCAGCAGTATTTTCGGTTACGGTAGCAATCAGCCCCAGCATTTT; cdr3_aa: CASSIFGYGSNQPQHF
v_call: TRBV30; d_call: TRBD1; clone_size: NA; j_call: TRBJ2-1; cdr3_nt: TGTGCCTGGAGTCCCGGGACAGGGTCGTTTGAGCAGTTCTTC; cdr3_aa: CAWSPGTGSFEQFF
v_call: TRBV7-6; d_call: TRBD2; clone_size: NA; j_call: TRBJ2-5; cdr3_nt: TGTGCCAGCAGCTTAATAGCGGGAGTTGTGGAGACCCAGTACTTC; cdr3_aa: CASSLIAGVVETQYF
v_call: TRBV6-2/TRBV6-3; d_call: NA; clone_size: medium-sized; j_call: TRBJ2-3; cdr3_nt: TGTGCCAGCAGTTCCCACCGACAAGACACAGATACGCAGTATTTT; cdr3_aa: CASSSHRQDTDTQYF
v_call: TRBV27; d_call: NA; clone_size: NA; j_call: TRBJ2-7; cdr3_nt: TGTGCCAGCAGCTTAACCGGGACTCAGTACGAGCAGTACTTC; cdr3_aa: CASSLTGTQYEQYF
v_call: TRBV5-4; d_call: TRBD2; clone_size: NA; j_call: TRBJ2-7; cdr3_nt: TGTGCCAGCAGTATCGGGACTAGCGGCTCCTACGAGCAGTACTTC; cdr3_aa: CASSIGTSGSYEQYF
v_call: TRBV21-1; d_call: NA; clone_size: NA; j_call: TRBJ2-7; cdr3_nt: TGTGCCAGCAGCAAAGGCCTAGAACGACTAGCGGACTCCTACGAGCAGTACTTC; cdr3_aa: CASSKGLERLADSYEQYF
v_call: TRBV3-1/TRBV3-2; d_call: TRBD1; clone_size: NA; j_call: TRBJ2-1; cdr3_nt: TGTGCCAGCAGGCTCGGACAGGGGAGTAACAATGAGCAGTTCTTC; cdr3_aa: CASRLGQGSNNEQFF
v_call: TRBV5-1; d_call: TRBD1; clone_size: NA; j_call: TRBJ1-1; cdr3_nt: TGCGCCAGCAGCTCCGGGACAGTTGAAGGCACTGAAGCTTTCTTT; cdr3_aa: CASSSGTVEGTEAFF
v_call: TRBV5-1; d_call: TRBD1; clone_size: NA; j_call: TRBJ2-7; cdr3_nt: TGCGCCAGCAGCTCCTGGACAGGGGGCAACGCCTACGAGCAGTACTTC; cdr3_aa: CASSSWTGGNAYEQYF
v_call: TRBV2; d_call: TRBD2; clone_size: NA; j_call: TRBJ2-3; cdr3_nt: TGTGCCAGCAGTGAGTGGCTAGCGGGAGGCCCGGGAACAGATACGCAGTATTTT; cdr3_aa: CASSEWLAGGPGTDTQYF
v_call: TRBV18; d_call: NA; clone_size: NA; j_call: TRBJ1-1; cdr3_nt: TGTGCCAGCTCACCACGAAGAGGAACTGAAGCTTTCTTT; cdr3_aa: CASSPRRGTEAFF
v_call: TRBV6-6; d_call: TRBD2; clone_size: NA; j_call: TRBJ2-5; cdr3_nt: TGTGCCAGCAGTTGGGGGACCGGGGGGTACCAAGAGACCCAGTACTTC; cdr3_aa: CASSWGTGGYQETQYF
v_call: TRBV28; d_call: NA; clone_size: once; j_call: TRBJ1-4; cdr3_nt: TGTGCCAGCAGTTTAGAGCCGGCAACTAATGAAAAACTGTTTTTT; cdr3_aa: CASSLEPATNEKLFF
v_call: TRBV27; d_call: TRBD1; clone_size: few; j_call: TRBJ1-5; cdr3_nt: TGTGCCAGCAGAGCTGATACCGGGACAGGGCACAATCAGCCCCAGCATTTT; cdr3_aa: CASRADTGTGHNQPQHF